A single sample is the source of the 7 T cell receptor beta chains below, sequenced in a study of blood T cell repertoires in COVID-19. Only in-frame clones appear in the TCRdb table, and some are missing; sequencing was by immunoSEQ multiplex PCR. Seen here are 300,000 to 350,000 clones, around 86% observed once, and the top ten hold 6% to 7%. The source material was peripheral blood. All receptors come from a woman aged 45-65 years with COVID-19, enrolled during active disease.

This chain links TRBV2 with TRBJ2-1, with D perhaps matching TRBD1 (5 bases). V lost 4 bases to trimming and J lost 0 bases, with 10 bases between them. Germline V lookup: CDR1 SNHLY, CDR2 FYNNEI. The CDR3 covers 15 residues. The CDR3 reads CASSARQSSYNEQFF. As DNA, the CDR3 is TGTGCCAGCAGTGCCCGACAGAGCTCCTACAATGAGCAGTTCTTC.

The V call is TRBV6-5, the J call TRBJ2-1; no firm D call. The CDR3 runs to 15 residues. Germline V CDR1 and CDR2: MNHEY, SVGAGI. V lost 8 bases and J lost 1, with 15 bases in between. CDR3 nucleotide sequence: TGTGCCAGCCGAACCAAGCGCGCTTCCTACAATGAGCAGTTCTTC. Encoded protein: CASRTKRASYNEQFF.

This clone has only a few counts. The chain employs TRBV5-1 and TRBJ1-6; D unclear. CDR3 length: 15 residues. Trimming stripped 3 bases from V and 0 bases from J, with 7 bases between. Per germline, CDR1 SGHRS and CDR2 YFSETQ. CDR3 DNA sequence: TGCGCCAGCAGCTCTGATAGCTCCTATAATTCACCCCTCCACTTT. Translated: CASSSDSSYNSPLHF.

The chain employs TRBV5-1 and TRBJ2-5, with a tentative D call TRBD2 (6 bases). Germline V lookup: CDR1 SGHRS, CDR2 YFSETQ. The CDR3 totals 14 residues. V was cut by 3 bases and J by 5 bases, with 14 bases left in between. CDR3 region: CASSWSAGPETQYF. CDR3 DNA: TGCGCCAGCAGCTGGAGCGCGGGACCGGAGACCCAGTACTTC.

About this clone itself: Other DNA sequences within the sample encode an identical CDR3. The chain recombines TRBV5-1 with TRBJ1-5; D gene uncertain. The germline V gene encodes CDR1 SGHRS and CDR2 YFSETQ. Trimming stripped 3 bases from V and 3 bases from J, with 7 bases between. This CDR3 is built from 13 residues. The CDR3 DNA reads TGCGCCAGCAGCTCGGGAGACAATCAGCCCCAGCATTTT. Protein product: CASSSGDNQPQHF.

This clone was detected only a few times. This chain joins TRBV27 and TRBJ1-6; D might be TRBD1 (5 bases). This CDR3 region has 14 residues. V was trimmed by 3 bases and J by 7 bases, leaving 10 bases between them. Germline CDR1 and CDR2: MNHEY and SMNVEV (reference sequence). Here the CDR3 reads CASSFDSINSPLHF. The CDR3 nucleotides read TGTGCCAGCAGTTTCGACAGCATAAATTCACCCCTCCACTTT.

In this sample, this clone turned up once. This sequence joins TRBV30 and TRBJ1-4; D is undetermined. The germline gives CDR1 GTSNPN, CDR2 SVGIG (reference sequence). Trimming stripped 0 bases from V and 4 bases from J, with 21 bases between. The CDR3 spans 18 residues. CDR3 in amino acids: CAWSVSRDFLGSNEKLFF. DNA of the CDR3: TGTGCCTGGAGTGTAAGCCGAGACTTCCTAGGGAGTAATGAAAAACTGTTTTTT. Filled out from reference TRBV30 and TRBJ1-4, the complete variable domain reads SQTIHQWPATLVQPVGSPLSLECTVEGTSNPNLYWYRQAAGRGLQLLFYSVGIGQISSEVPQNLSASRPQDRQFILSSKKLLLSDSGFYLCAWSVSRDFLGSNEKLFFGSGTQLSVL.